The 21 T cell receptor beta chains below come from one sample, sequenced in a study of T cells in Graves' hyperthyroidism and ophthalmopathy. Amplified regions were TCR beta CDR3 sequences from RNA transcripts. The primer set for the first-round RT-PCR of the TCR CDR3 was HTBI. TCRdb called the multiplex PCR reads again in MiXCR, with one record for every CDR3 protein. This sample has 300,000 to 450,000 distinct CDR3 sequences; around 25% occur once, and the top ten carry about 73%. Sequenced input: blood. All receptors derive from a man aged 45-60 years with Graves' hyperthyroidism.

A note on this clonotype: This is likely a read error, given that the CDR3 carries no conserved phenylalanine or tryptophan at its end. CDR3 nucleotide sequence: TGTGCCAGCATCGATTGGAGCTCCTACAATGAGCAGTTCCTC. Protein: CASIDWSSYNEQFL. The rearrangement links TRBV6-2 or TRBV6-3 to TRBJ2-1; no clear D. V was trimmed by 7 bases and J by 0 bases, leaving 10 bases between them. This CDR3 is built from 14 residues. From germline, CDR1 is MNHEY and CDR2 SVGEGT.

Ten or more counts support this clonotype. In nucleotides, the CDR3 is TGTGCCAGTAATGGACTAGCGGGAGGTGAGCAGTACTTC. The encoded protein is CASNGLAGGEQYF. This chain connects TRBV2 to TRBJ2-7, with 14 bases aligning to TRBD2. Germline CDR1 reads SNHLY; CDR2 reads FYNNEI. The V segment lost 9 bases and the J segment 7 bases; nucleotides outside the gene matches: 5. The CDR3 covers 13 residues. Based on the CDR3 plus reference TRBV2 and TRBJ2-7, the full variable domain is EPEVTQTPSHQVTQMGQEVILRCVPISNHLYFYWYRQILGQKVEFLVSFYNNEISEKSEIFDDQFSVERPDGSNFTLKIRSTKLEDSAMYFCASNGLAGGEQYFGPGTRLTVT.

The sample holds a few counts of this clonotype. This chain links TRBV24-1 with TRBJ2-7; 7 bases fit TRBD1. The J segment lost 7 bases and the V segment lost 4 bases, leaving 15 bases of the junction unmatched. The CDR3 is 16 amino acids. Germline V lookup: CDR1 KGHDR, CDR2 SFDVKD. CDR3 region: CATSESRAGGLREQYF. The CDR3 bases are TGTGCCACCAGTGAAAGTCGGGCAGGGGGTCTGAGGGAGCAGTACTTC.

About this clonotype: Being one base from a much bigger clone, this may be a read error. V gene TRBV7-9 combines with J gene TRBJ2-1, with 9 bases matching TRBD2. Germline trimming cut 3 bases from V and 4 bases from J; bases unmatched to any gene: 7. The CDR3 runs 16 residues. In germline, CDR1 is SEHNR, CDR2 FQNEAQ (reference sequence). As DNA, the CDR3 is TGTGCCAGCAGCTTTCCAGCTAGCGGGAAATACAATGAGCAGTTCTTC. Residues: CASSFPASGKYNEQFF.

This clonotype was seen at least ten times. The chain has TRBV2 and TRBJ2-5; maybe TRBD1 (6 bases). This CDR3 contains 13 residues. The V end lost 3 bases, the J end lost 5 bases, and 10 bases lay between the germline ends. The germline V gene encodes CDR1 SNHLY and CDR2 FYNNEI. The CDR3 is CASSESGVETQYF. The CDR3, as DNA: TGTGCCAGCAGTGAGTCAGGGGTTGAGACCCAGTACTTC.

This clonotype occurred many times. V is TRBV3-1 and J is TRBJ1-1; maybe TRBD1 (6 bases). Germline assignment: CDR1 LGHDT and CDR2 YNNKEL (reference sequence). The CDR3 runs 12 residues. The V and J ends lost 4 bases and 7 bases respectively, with 10 bases between them. The CDR3 reads CASSRLDSEAFF. CDR3 DNA sequence: TGTGCCAGCAGCCGCCTGGACAGTGAAGCTTTCTTT.

This clonotype was detected a few times. As DNA, the CDR3 is TGCGCCAGCAGCCAACAGGACAGGGCGCAAGCCTACGAGCAGTACTTC. Its translation is CASSQQDRAQAYEQYF. The rearrangement joins TRBV4-1 to TRBJ2-7; 8 bases match TRBD1. V shed 2 bases, J shed 2 bases, and the junction held 8 bases outside the gene matches. The CDR3 contains 16 residues. Germline V gene sequence: CDR1 MGHRA, CDR2 YSYEKL.

The V and J genes are TRBV6-2 or TRBV6-3 and TRBJ1-3, with TRBD1 identical over 8 bases. Germline trimming cut 6 bases from V and 2 bases from J; bases unmatched to any gene: 9. From germline, CDR1 is MNHEY and CDR2 SVGEGT. This CDR3 spans 16 amino acids. The CDR3: CASRPSGQGAGNTIYF. CDR3 bases: TGTGCCAGCAGACCCTCCGGACAGGGAGCTGGAAACACCATATATTTT.

This clonotype was observed a handful of times. The chain is built from TRBV20-1 and TRBJ2-1, with a weak D call TRBD2 (5 bases). The length of the CDR3 is 14 residues. CDR1 is DFQATT, CDR2 SNEGSKA, per germline (reference sequence). V gave up 1 base and J gave up 4 bases, with 11 bases separating them. CDR3 DNA: TGCAGTGCTAGAGGAGCGGAAGCGTACAATGAGCAGTTCTTC. Protein product: CSARGAEAYNEQFF.

This clonotype was detected many times. The J gene is TRBJ2-5, the V gene TRBV12-3 or TRBV12-4, with D unclear. The CDR3 length is 14 residues. V was cut by 3 bases and J by 1 base, with 9 bases left in between. For the CDR3, the DNA is TGTGCCAGCAGTTTGAACAGTGTCCAAGAGACCCAGTACTTC. Translation gives CASSLNSVQETQYF.

CDR3 in amino acids: CASSYFGNTEAFF. The CDR3 coding sequence is TGTGCCAGCAGTTACTTTGGGAACACTGAAGCTTTCTTT. The gene calls are TRBV6-5 and TRBJ1-1; D remains unclear. Germline V CDR1 and CDR2: MNHEY, SVGAGI. The CDR3 has 13 residues. V lost 1 base to trimming and J lost 1 base, with 4 bases between them.

In regard to this clonotype: A read error is possible here, since a much larger clone lies one base away. This chain joins TRBV27 and TRBJ2-3; possibly TRBD2 for D (5 bases). V dropped 10 bases and J dropped 1 base, with 27 bases sitting between them. The germline CDR1 and CDR2 sequences are MNHEY and SMNVEV (reference sequence). The CDR3 totals 18 residues. The CDR3 DNA reads as TGTGCCAACAGCCCAACGAGGGTGGTGTACCCTGGCACAGATACGCAGTATTTT. Translated, it gives CANSPTRVVYPGTDTQYF.

V usage is TRBV11-2 and J usage is TRBJ2-2; 7 bases match TRBD1. V dropped 5 bases and J dropped 1; count of bases not matched to a gene: 7. Germline V CDR1 and CDR2: SGHAT, FQNNGV. The CDR3 contains 16 residues. CDR3 DNA sequence: TGTGCCAGCAGCGTACGAGGGGGCATGAACACCGGGGAGCTGTTTTTT. This codes for CASSVRGGMNTGELFF.

In this sample, this clonotype turned up many times. The chain is built from TRBV12-3 or TRBV12-4 and TRBJ2-1, with D possibly called TRBD1 or TRBD2 (5 bases each). The CDR3 consists of 12 residues. V lost 4 bases and J 10 bases, leaving 11 bases between the germline ends. CDR3 DNA sequence: TGTGCCAGCAGTTCGAGGGGAGACGAGCAGTTCTTC. It specifies CASSSRGDEQFF.

This clonotype was detected only a few times. Here the CDR3 reads CASSPGLSNQPQHF. The CDR3 bases are TGCGCCAGCAGCCCCGGATTAAGCAATCAGCCCCAGCATTTT. The rearrangement uses TRBV5-1 and TRBJ1-5, with D unresolved. The CDR3 sequence is 14 residues long. Germline assignment: CDR1 SGHRS and CDR2 YFSETQ. V lost 4 bases to trimming and J lost 1 base, with 9 bases between them.

The chain is built from TRBV24-1 and TRBJ2-1; 7 nucleotides match TRBD2. This CDR3 is built from 17 residues. Germline lookup yields CDR1 KGHDR and CDR2 SFDVKD. Trimming cost V 5 bases and J 0 bases; bases outside gene matches: 9. CDR3 in amino acids: CATSGGRGINSYNEQFF. CDR3 in DNA: TGTGCCACCAGTGGGGGGAGGGGTATTAACTCCTACAATGAGCAGTTCTTC.

This clonotype was counted a few times. The chain combines TRBV6-6 with TRBJ2-1, with 11 bases lining up with TRBD2. Germline V gives CDR1 MNHNY, CDR2 SVGAGI (reference sequence). The ends lost 5 bases at V and 8 bases at J; junction bases unmatched: 11. The CDR3 sequence is 16 residues long. CDR3 bases: TGTGCCAGCAGTCATAGACTAGCGGGAATTGCTCATGAGCAGTTCTTC. This codes for CASSHRLAGIAHEQFF.

This chain joins TRBV24-1 and TRBJ2-2; D gene unclear. Germline-derived CDR1 and CDR2 are KGHDR and SFDVKD. V was pared by 3 bases and J by 4 bases, with 14 bases between. The CDR3 runs to 16 residues. The CDR3 region is CATSDAGSRSTGELFF. CDR3 DNA sequence: TGTGCCACCAGTGATGCCGGGTCCAGATCCACCGGGGAGCTGTTTTTT.

The table lists this clonotype with many counts. The V gene is TRBV2, the J gene TRBJ2-7; 10 bases match TRBD2. Trimming at V came to 2 bases and at J to 2 bases, leaving 9 bases not matched to a gene. The germline V gene has CDR1 SNHLY and CDR2 FYNNEI. The length of the CDR3 is 17 residues. Here the CDR3 reads CASSELPPTSGTYEQYF. Written as DNA, the CDR3 is TGTGCCAGCAGTGAACTGCCCCCTACTAGCGGGACCTACGAGCAGTACTTC.

The chain couples TRBV6-1 to TRBJ2-1; 12 nucleotides match TRBD2. V trimming: 2 bases; J trimming: 9 bases; junction bases outside the gene matches: 2. Germline assignment: CDR1 MNHNS and CDR2 SASEGT. CDR3 length: 14 residues. CDR3 sequence (DNA): TGTGCCAGCAGTGAAACTAGCGGGAGGACTGAGCAGTTCTTC. Protein: CASSETSGRTEQFF.

This chain joins TRBV20-1 and TRBJ2-1; D uncertain. The CDR3 totals 12 residues. The V end was cut by 0 bases, the J end by 3 bases, with 3 bases between. Germline CDR1 DFQATT, CDR2 SNEGSKA (reference sequence). The CDR3 region is CSAREDYNEQFF. The CDR3 region has the DNA TGCAGTGCTAGAGAGGACTACAATGAGCAGTTCTTC.